The 30 T cell receptor beta chains below come from one sample, sequenced in a study of glioma-infiltrating T cells after dendritic cell vaccination. Time point in this sample: after dendritic cell vaccination, including at tumor progression/relapse. Sequencing used immunoSEQ multiplex PCR; TCRdb keeps in-frame clones, though not all of them. The sample has roughly 60,000 clones; 70% to 85% are singletons. Sample: blood, taken after dendritic cell vaccination. Source of these receptors: a human donor with glioblastoma.

The genes are TRBV11-2 and TRBJ2-1; 13 nucleotides line up with TRBD2. Germline CDR1 SGHAT, CDR2 FQNNGV. J lost 7 bases, V lost 4 bases, and 1 base had no gene match. CDR3 length: 14 amino acids. The CDR3 coding sequence is TGTGCCAGCAGCTGGACTAGCGGGGGTAATGAGCAGTTCTTC. Translation: CASSWTSGGNEQFF. The variable domain in full, completed from reference TRBV11-2 and TRBJ2-1, reads EAGVAQSPRYKIIEKRQSVAFWCNPISGHATLYWYQQILGQGPKLLIQFQNNGVVDDSQLPKDRFSAERLKGVDSTLKIQPAKLEDSAVYLCASSWTSGGNEQFFGPGTRLTVL.

The chain uses TRBV5-8 and TRBJ2-3; perhaps TRBD1 as D (6 bases). CDR1 is SGHTS, CDR2 YDEGEE, per germline. This CDR3 has 15 amino acids. V lost 4 bases and J lost 3, with 15 bases in between. The CDR3 DNA is TGTGCCAGCAGCCGAGAGGGACATCTTACAGATACGCAGTATTTT. Encoded protein: CASSREGHLTDTQYF. The variable domain in full, with the rest retrieved from reference TRBV5-8 and TRBJ2-3, is EAGVTQSPTHLIKTRGQQATLRCSPISGHTSVYWYQQALGLGLQFLLWYDEGEERNRGNFPPRFSGRQFPNYSSELNVNALELEDSALYLCASSREGHLTDTQYFGPGTRLTVL.

The gene calls are TRBV11-2 and TRBJ2-6, with TRBD1 identical over 9 bases. Germline V lookup: CDR1 SGHAT, CDR2 FQNNGV. With V trimmed by 3 bases and J by 0 bases, 6 bases remained unmatched. This CDR3 spans 18 amino acids. CDR3 region: CASSLDGTGYSGANVLTF. The CDR3 bases are TGTGCCAGCAGCTTGGACGGGACAGGGTACTCTGGGGCCAACGTCCTGACTTTC. The whole variable domain, filled in from reference TRBV11-2 and TRBJ2-6, reads EAGVAQSPRYKIIEKRQSVAFWCNPISGHATLYWYQQILGQGPKLLIQFQNNGVVDDSQLPKDRFSAERLKGVDSTLKIQPAKLEDSAVYLCASSLDGTGYSGANVLTFGAGSRLTVL.

The gene calls are TRBV5-4 and TRBJ1-1, with D possibly matching TRBD1 (6 bases). V lost 4 bases, J lost 3 bases, and 16 bases lay in between. Germline V gene lookup returns CDR1 SGHNT and CDR2 YYREEE (reference sequence). There are 15 residues in the CDR3. Here the CDR3 reads CASSVVGEGDTEAFF. The CDR3 DNA sequence: TGTGCCAGCAGCGTAGTAGGGGAGGGGGACACTGAAGCTTTCTTT.

The chain joins TRBV19 to TRBJ1-6; weak D call: TRBD1 (5 bases). V was pared by 9 bases and J by 7 bases, with 19 bases between. The V gene's germline CDR1 is LNHDA and CDR2 SQIVND (reference sequence). The CDR3 consists of 15 residues. The CDR3 DNA reads as TGTGCCAGCCGTCCTCGGACATTCTTAAATTCACCCCTCCACTTT. Translating gives CASRPRTFLNSPLHF.

V is TRBV15 and J is TRBJ2-5; 16 bases are shared with TRBD2. The CDR3 covers 18 residues. The junction had 6 bases not matched to a gene; V was cut back by 1 base and J by 4 bases. The germline CDR1 and CDR2 sequences are LNHNV and YYDKDF (reference sequence). CDR3 in amino acids: CATSRVPGTSGGAETQYF. In DNA, the CDR3 is TGTGCCACCAGCAGAGTCCCCGGGACTAGCGGGGGGGCAGAGACCCAGTACTTC.

The chain recombines TRBV11-2 with TRBJ1-2, with 8 bases lining up with TRBD1. Germline trimming cut 7 bases from V and 2 bases from J; bases unmatched to any gene: 15. Germline values: CDR1 SGHAT, CDR2 FQNNGV. The CDR3 sequence is 17 residues long. The CDR3 spells CASTRVGRGPGNYGYTF. In DNA form, the CDR3 reads TGTGCCAGCACCAGGGTCGGCAGGGGGCCGGGAAACTATGGCTACACCTTC.

This sequence joins TRBV6-6 and TRBJ1-1, with D unclear. V lost 0 bases to trimming and J lost 0 bases, with 8 bases between them. The length of the CDR3 is 15 residues. Per the germline V gene, CDR1 is MNHNY and CDR2 is SVGAGI (reference sequence). In DNA form, the CDR3 reads TGTGCCAGCAGTTACTCGGGCAGAATGAACACTGAAGCTTTCTTT. Its protein product is CASSYSGRMNTEAFF.

The chain combines TRBV7-2 with TRBJ1-3; 7 positions agree with TRBD1. V lost 5 bases, J lost 1 base, and 2 bases stayed unmatched. CDR1 SGHTA and CDR2 FQGNSA come from the germline V gene. The CDR3 consists of 14 residues. CDR3 sequence (DNA): TGTGCCAGCAGCAACAGGGGTTCTGGAAACACCATATATTTT. Translation: CASSNRGSGNTIYF.

The rearrangement joins TRBV19 to TRBJ2-6; TRBD1 matches at 9 bases. Per germline, CDR1 LNHDA and CDR2 SQIVND (reference sequence). This CDR3 has 18 amino acids. J was trimmed by 0 bases and V by 4 bases; bases with no gene match: 7. CDR3 DNA: TGTGCCAGTAGTAAGTGGACAGGGGACATCTCTGGGGCCAACGTCCTGACTTTC. Its protein is CASSKWTGDISGANVLTF.

The V gene is TRBV2, the J gene TRBJ1-2; D is ambiguous. The CDR3 sequence is 13 residues long. Germline-derived CDR1 and CDR2 are SNHLY and FYNNEI. V shed 4 bases and J shed 0 bases, with 6 bases lying between them. Here the CDR3 DNA reads TGTGCCAGCAGTGTGGAGCCTAACTATGGCTACACCTTC. Translated: CASSVEPNYGYTF. The full variable domain, completed using reference TRBV2 and TRBJ1-2, is EPEVTQTPSHQVTQMGQEVILRCVPISNHLYFYWYRQILGQKVEFLVSFYNNEISEKSEIFDDQFSVERPDGSNFTLKIRSTKLEDSAMYFCASSVEPNYGYTFGSGTRLTVV.

The rearrangement uses TRBV6-5 and TRBJ2-2; D is possibly TRBD1 (6 bases). V was clipped by 2 bases and J by 0 bases, with 7 bases between them. The CDR3 is 15 residues long. Germline CDR1 reads MNHEY; CDR2 reads SVGAGI. CDR3 DNA sequence: TGTGCCAGCAGTTACAGGGGGACGAACACCGGGGAGCTGTTTTTT. This codes for CASSYRGTNTGELFF.

This clone was picked up one time. The chain links TRBV5-8 to TRBJ1-2; 7 positions agree with TRBD1. The CDR3 has 12 amino acids. The germline V gene encodes CDR1 SGHTS and CDR2 YDEGEE. J was trimmed by 1 base and V by 7 bases; bases with no gene match: 1. The CDR3: CASDRVNYGYTF. DNA of the CDR3: TGTGCCAGCGACAGGGTTAACTATGGCTACACCTTC. The full variable domain, completed using reference TRBV5-8 and TRBJ1-2, is EAGVTQSPTHLIKTRGQQATLRCSPISGHTSVYWYQQALGLGLQFLLWYDEGEERNRGNFPPRFSGRQFPNYSSELNVNALELEDSALYLCASDRVNYGYTFGSGTRLTVV.

This chain links TRBV4-2 with TRBJ2-1; maybe TRBD2 (6 bases). The length of the CDR3 is 15 residues. Trimming stripped 0 bases from V and 5 bases from J, with 11 bases between. Germline assignment: CDR1 LGHNA and CDR2 YNFKEQ. The CDR3 DNA reads as TGTGCCAGCAGCCAAGAGCGGGGCTGGAACAATGAGCAGTTCTTC. It translates to CASSQERGWNNEQFF.

The gene calls are TRBV5-1 and TRBJ2-3; TRBD2 matches at 11 bases. The J segment lost 7 bases and the V segment lost 2 bases, leaving 18 bases of the junction unmatched. Germline CDR1 reads SGHRS; CDR2 reads YFSETQ. This CDR3 is built from 19 residues. CDR3 sequence reads: CASSFLETSGDGGTHTQYF. The CDR3, as DNA: TGCGCCAGCAGCTTTCTTGAGACTAGCGGGGATGGTGGCACCCATACGCAGTATTTT.

This clone appeared a single time. The gene calls are TRBV6-1 and TRBJ2-1, with 9 bases that match TRBD2. The CDR3 spans 15 residues. Trimming cost V 11 bases and J 6 bases; bases outside gene matches: 14. The germline V gene has CDR1 MNHNS and CDR2 SASEGT. CDR3 protein: CAVQGRGGLGNEQFF. The DNA for the CDR3 is TGTGCCGTTCAGGGGCGGGGGGGCCTGGGCAATGAGCAGTTCTTC.

The chain couples TRBV5-1 to TRBJ2-7, with 9 bases lining up with TRBD2. This CDR3 is 16 amino acids long. Germline CDR1 and CDR2: SGHRS and YFSETQ. The trim removed 0 bases at V and 9 bases at J, leaving 13 bases unmatched. The CDR3 loop reads CASSLGRAGGELPQYF. The CDR3 DNA is TGCGCCAGCAGCTTGGGCAGGGCGGGAGGGGAACTACCGCAGTACTTC.

CDR3 DNA sequence: TGTGCTAGTGGTTTGGCCGCGGGGGGGCCCGGGGAGCTGTTTTTT. Its protein is CASGLAAGGPGELFF. The V call is TRBV12-5, the J call TRBJ2-2, with 9 positions matching TRBD2. CDR1 is LGHNT and CDR2 is FRNRAP in the germline V gene. Trimming removed 1 base from V and 6 bases from J; junction bases left unmatched: 3. This CDR3 comprises 15 residues. Full variable domain (missing parts from reference TRBV12-5 and TRBJ2-2): DARVTQTPRHKVTEMGQEVTMRCQPILGHNTVFWYRQTMMQGLELLAYFRNRAPLDDSGMPKDRFSAEMPDATLATLKIQPSEPRDSAVYFCASGLAAGGPGELFFGEGSRLTVL.

The chain uses TRBV6-5 and TRBJ2-7; 9 positions agree with TRBD1. V shed 6 bases and J 4 bases; nucleotides not matched to a gene: 7. CDR1 and CDR2 from the germline V gene are MNHEY and SVGAGI. CDR3 length: 14 residues. The CDR3 sequence: CASSLDRGGYEQYF. CDR3 DNA: TGTGCCAGCAGCCTGGACAGGGGTGGGTACGAGCAGTACTTC.

This sequence joins TRBV6-4 and TRBJ1-5; 9 nucleotides line up with TRBD1. The V gene's germline CDR1 is MRHNA and CDR2 SNTAGT. This CDR3 contains 13 residues. The V gene end was trimmed by 4 bases and the J gene end by 6 bases; junction bases not matched to a gene: 1. CDR3 sequence reads: CASSGGQGQPQHF. The CDR3, as DNA: TGTGCCAGCAGTGGGGGACAGGGTCAGCCCCAGCATTTT.

This sequence joins TRBV7-9 and TRBJ2-3; TRBD2 matches 8 bases. With V trimmed by 5 bases and J by 6 bases, 16 bases remained unmatched. This CDR3 contains 17 residues. CDR1 and CDR2 (germline): SEHNR, FQNEAQ (reference sequence). CDR3 sequence reads: CASSQLGQRGHPDTQYF. The CDR3 nucleotides read TGTGCCAGCAGCCAATTGGGCCAGCGGGGGCACCCGGATACGCAGTATTTT.

On this clone itself: In the same sample, other DNA sequences code for this CDR3. The V gene is TRBV9, the J gene TRBJ1-3; TRBD1 aligns across 9 bases. Germline V CDR1 and CDR2: SGDLS, YYNGEE. V gave up 5 bases and J gave up 4 bases; unmatched junction bases: 4. CDR3 size: 14 residues. The CDR3 DNA sequence: TGTGCCAGCAGGGGACAGGGAGCAGGAAACACCATATATTTT. Its translation: CASRGQGAGNTIYF.

The chain joins TRBV5-1 to TRBJ1-3; D is perhaps TRBD1 (5 bases). V shed 2 bases and J shed 3 bases, with 6 bases lying between them. From germline, CDR1 is SGHRS and CDR2 YFSETQ. The CDR3 is 13 residues long. The CDR3 spells CASSLDSGNTIYF. In DNA, the CDR3 is TGCGCCAGCAGCTTAGACAGTGGAAACACCATATATTTT.

V gene TRBV7-6 combines with J gene TRBJ2-1; the match to TRBD2 covers 7 bases. The trim removed 2 bases at V and 7 bases at J, leaving 8 bases unmatched. The CDR3 runs to 15 residues. CDR1 and CDR2 (germline): SGHVS, FNYEAQ. The CDR3 sequence is CASSLKPSGGNEQFF. In DNA form, the CDR3 reads TGTGCCAGCAGCTTAAAGCCTAGCGGAGGGAATGAGCAGTTCTTC. Together with reference TRBV7-6 and TRBJ2-1, the CDR3 gives the full variable domain: GAGVSQSPRYKVTKRGQDVALRCDPISGHVSLYWYRQALGQGPEFLTYFNYEAQQDKSGLPNDRFSAERPEGSISTLTIQRTEQRDSAMYRCASSLKPSGGNEQFFGPGTRLTVL.

DNA for the CDR3: TGTGCCAGCAGTTACTTACCGGGTACTGGGGCCAACGTCCTGACTTTC. This encodes CASSYLPGTGANVLTF. This chain joins TRBV6-5 and TRBJ2-6, with D hard to call. CDR1 and CDR2 from the germline V gene are MNHEY and SVGAGI. CDR3 length: 16 amino acids. V was trimmed by 1 base and J by 2 bases, leaving 9 bases between them.

This clone was seen once. This sequence joins TRBV6-5 and TRBJ1-2; 7 bases are a match to TRBD1. V lost 2 bases to trimming and J lost 8 bases; unmatched junction nucleotides: 14. The CDR3 consists of 16 residues. The germline CDR1 and CDR2 sequences are MNHEY and SVGAGI. The CDR3 nucleotides are TGTGCCAGCAGTTACGCCCCATACAGGGGCCCCGGCGGCTACACCTTC. This sequence encodes CASSYAPYRGPGGYTF.

About this clone: The junction shows a germline mismatch at one end, possibly a read error. The rearrangement joins TRBV7-7 to TRBJ2-1, with TRBD2 identical over 7 bases. Germline V CDR1 and CDR2: SSHAT, FNYEAQ (reference sequence). CDR3 size: 15 residues. The CDR3 region has the DNA TGTGCTAGCAGCTTAAACGGGGGAGGGGTCAATGAGCAGTTCTTC. This encodes CASSLNGGGVNEQFF.

The rearrangement links TRBV6-4 to TRBJ1-2; unclear D gene. CDR3 length equals 16 residues. CDR1 MRHNA and CDR2 SNTAGT come from the germline V gene. Trimming removed 0 bases at V and 1 base at J, with 12 bases between. The CDR3 coding sequence is TGTGCCAGCAGTGACTCGAGGAGATATTTTAACTATGGCTACACCTTC. Its translation: CASSDSRRYFNYGYTF.

This sequence joins TRBV25-1 and TRBJ1-2; TRBD1 is a possible D gene (6 bases). In germline, CDR1 is MGHDK, CDR2 SYGVNS. CDR3 length equals 13 residues. Trimming pared 1 base from V and 3 bases from J, leaving 6 bases between. The CDR3 sequence: CASSESGDYGYTF. The CDR3 nucleotides are TGTGCCAGCAGTGAATCAGGGGACTATGGCTACACCTTC.

Of note for this clone: This same CDR3 is encoded by further DNA sequences in the sample. The chain combines TRBV30 with TRBJ2-7, with 8 nucleotides matching TRBD1. There are 13 residues in the CDR3. V trimming: 0 bases; J trimming: 2 bases; junction bases outside the gene matches: 0. In germline, CDR1 is GTSNPN, CDR2 SVGIG (reference sequence). Written as DNA, the CDR3 is TGTGCCTGGAGTGTACAGGGGGCCTACGAGCAGTACTTC. Amino acids: CAWSVQGAYEQYF.